A single sample gave rise to the 4 T cell receptor beta chains below, sequenced in a study of shared clonotypes between healthy human individuals. Generated by immunoSEQ multiplex PCR, the TCRdb table keeps only in-frame clones and is missing some. The data show roughly 2.6 million clones, about 92% seen once. Sequenced sample: naive CD4+ T cells sorted from blood. The subset: CD45RA+ positively selected. The receptors derive from a man between 18 and 29 years old in good health.

J is TRBJ2-7 and V is TRBV5-4, with TRBD1 matching over 9 bases. Losses at the gene ends were 4 bases for V and 5 bases for J; bases not matched to a gene: 10. Germline V gene data show CDR1 as SGHNT and CDR2 as YYREEE (reference sequence). The CDR3 is 15 amino acids. The CDR3 protein is CASSHAGTGINEQYF. For the CDR3, the DNA is TGTGCCAGCAGCCATGCAGGGACAGGGATTAACGAGCAGTACTTC.

The gene calls are TRBV7-2 and TRBJ1-1; no firm D call. Trimming left V 1 base short and J 1 base short, with 7 bases between. The CDR3 is 14 amino acids. Looked up from germline, CDR1 is SGHTA and CDR2 is FQGNSA. The CDR3 sequence is CASSLGVQNTEAFF. The CDR3 DNA sequence: TGTGCCAGCAGCTTAGGGGTTCAGAACACTGAAGCTTTCTTT.

A word on this clone: The same CDR3 is also encoded by other DNA sequences in this sample. The genes are TRBV2 and TRBJ1-1; no reliable D call. The CDR3 totals 13 residues. Germline-derived CDR1 and CDR2 are SNHLY and FYNNEI. V lost 4 bases, J lost 3 bases, and 9 bases lay in between. The CDR3 loop reads CASSVERDTEAFF. The CDR3 DNA reads as TGTGCCAGCAGTGTGGAGAGGGACACTGAAGCTTTCTTT.

A single count supports this clone. This sample also contains other DNA sequences that code for the same CDR3. The chain couples TRBV10-3 to TRBJ1-1, with TRBD1 as a possible D gene (6 bases). Trimming removed 4 bases at V and 1 base at J, with 10 bases between. Looked up from germline, CDR1 is ENHRY and CDR2 is SYGVKD. This CDR3 region has 14 residues. CDR3: CAISAGTKNTEAFF. The CDR3 DNA reads TGTGCCATCAGTGCCGGGACAAAGAACACTGAAGCTTTCTTT.